The 3 T cell receptor beta chains listed next were all sequenced from one sample in a study of T cell responses to AZD1222 COVID-19 vaccine. Assay used: immunoSEQ multiplex PCR; TCRdb lists only in-frame clones, some missing. Here the sample spans 90,000 to 110,000 clones, more than 75% being singletons. The sample was peripheral blood, taken on day 0 of AZD1222 vaccination. The receptors come from an adult in good health.

The chain employs TRBV28 and TRBJ2-2; tentatively, D is TRBD1 or TRBD2 (5 bases each). The CDR3 length is 16 residues. Trimming pared 7 bases from V and 8 bases from J, leaving 23 bases between. Germline lookup yields CDR1 MDHEN and CDR2 SYDVKM. The CDR3 nucleotides are TGTGCCAGCATCAAATTCGGCCGTCGAGGGGCAGGGGAGCTGTTTTTT. Its translation is CASIKFGRRGAGELFF.

The chain recombines TRBV5-8 with TRBJ2-7; 8 bases agree with TRBD2. Looked up from germline, CDR1 is SGHTS and CDR2 is YDEGEE. Germline trimming cut 4 bases from V and 0 bases from J; bases unmatched to any gene: 6. This CDR3 region has 15 residues. The CDR3 DNA reads TGTGCCAGCAGCACGACTAGCGCGAACTCCTACGAGCAGTACTTC. Protein: CASSTTSANSYEQYF.

This chain connects TRBV6-1 to TRBJ1-1; 8 bases match TRBD1. J lost 3 bases, V lost 3 bases, and 3 bases had no gene match. The CDR3 has 14 residues. Germline assignment: CDR1 MNHNS and CDR2 SASEGT. The CDR3 reads CASSEQGADTEAFF. The CDR3 DNA sequence: TGTGCCAGCAGTGAGCAGGGGGCGGACACTGAAGCTTTCTTT.